The next 10 T cell receptor beta chains were all read from a single sample in a study of blood T cell repertoires in COVID-19. The repertoire was sequenced with immunoSEQ multiplex PCR; TCRdb's copy has only in-frame clones and lacks some. The data contain 200,000 to 300,000 clones, 91% of them singletons. The sample taken for sequencing was peripheral blood. These receptors originate from a person aged 18 to 35 with COVID-19, enrolled during active disease.

The V gene is TRBV14, the J gene TRBJ1-2; TRBD1 is a possible D gene (5 bases). The CDR3 sequence is 13 residues long. Germline lookup yields CDR1 SGHDN and CDR2 FVKESK. The V gene lost 6 bases and the J gene lost 2 bases, with 10 bases spanning the gap. CDR3 in DNA: TGTGCCAGCAGTCCCGACAGAAACTATGGCTACACCTTC. Its translation is CASSPDRNYGYTF.

This chain connects TRBV30 to TRBJ1-1, with unresolved D. Germline V gene data show CDR1 as GTSNPN and CDR2 as SVGIG (reference sequence). The CDR3 covers 14 residues. Deletions cut 2 bases from V and 1 base from J, with 11 bases between. The CDR3 sequence: CAWSPRGWNTEAFF. The CDR3 bases are TGTGCCTGGAGTCCACGGGGATGGAACACTGAAGCTTTCTTT.

The chain has TRBV29-1 and TRBJ2-5, with D possibly TRBD2 on 6 matching bases. This CDR3 region has 12 residues. Germline loops: CDR1 SQVTM, CDR2 ANQGSEA. V was pared by 3 bases and J by 5 bases, with 10 bases between. The DNA of the CDR3 is TGCAGCGTTGACGGGAGCAGGGAGACCCAGTACTTC. Its protein product is CSVDGSRETQYF.

V gene TRBV7-8 combines with J gene TRBJ2-3, with TRBD2 matching 7 bases. J was trimmed by 6 bases and V by 8 bases; bases with no gene match: 8. The CDR3 has 13 amino acids. Germline CDR1 is SGHVS and CDR2 is FQNEAQ. For the CDR3, the DNA is TGTGCCAGCTACCCGCGGCGGGGGGATACGCAGTATTTT. Residues: CASYPRRGDTQYF.

The CDR3 sequence is CASSPASGNNEQFF. The CDR3 nucleotides read TGTGCCAGTAGTCCCGCTAGCGGCAACAATGAGCAGTTCTTC. The chain joins TRBV19 to TRBJ2-1, with 7 nucleotides matching TRBD2. J was trimmed by 5 bases and V by 5 bases; bases with no gene match: 6. This CDR3 has 14 amino acids. Per the germline V gene, CDR1 is LNHDA and CDR2 is SQIVND (reference sequence).

This chain links TRBV28 with TRBJ2-3; weak D call: TRBD2 (5 bases). Trimming took off 6 bases at V and 6 bases at J, with 22 bases between the two ends. Germline V gene data show CDR1 as MDHEN and CDR2 as SYDVKM. This CDR3 has 16 amino acids. CDR3 nucleotide sequence: TGTGCCAGCAGGACCCGGGTCTGGAGGCTCACTGATACGCAGTATTTT. Its protein is CASRTRVWRLTDTQYF.

The V call is TRBV14, the J call TRBJ1-1; D gene uncertain. From germline, CDR1 is SGHDN and CDR2 FVKESK. V dropped 1 base and J dropped 5 bases, with 14 bases sitting between them. The CDR3 is made up of 15 amino acids. CDR3 sequence: CASSQVPTPRTEAFF. The CDR3 nucleotides read TGTGCCAGCAGCCAAGTCCCCACCCCGAGAACTGAAGCTTTCTTT.

The chain uses TRBV19 and TRBJ1-4; 8 nucleotides agree with TRBD1. This CDR3 has 13 residues. V dropped 10 bases and J dropped 10; count of bases not matched to a gene: 11. Germline V lookup: CDR1 LNHDA, CDR2 SQIVND (reference sequence). CDR3 bases: TGTGCCACCTCTGGACAGGGTTTTGTAAAACTGTTTTTT. It is translated as CATSGQGFVKLFF.

CDR3 sequence (DNA): TGTGCCAAGAGCGGGAGGTGGCAGTACTTC. Protein product: CAKSGRWQYF. V gene TRBV6-4 combines with J gene TRBJ2-7; TRBD2 matches at 9 bases. Germline values: CDR1 MRHNA, CDR2 SNTAGT. With 10 bases clipped from V and 9 bases from J, the junction kept 4 bases outside the gene matches. This CDR3 is built from 10 residues.

The gene calls are TRBV2 and TRBJ1-4, with a possible D match to TRBD1 (5 bases). CDR3 size: 16 residues. Germline-derived CDR1 and CDR2 are SNHLY and FYNNEI. With 0 bases removed from V and 7 bases from J, the gap between germline ends came to 15 bases. CDR3 residues: CASSEARGAPGEKLFF. The CDR3, as DNA: TGTGCCAGCAGTGAAGCGCGTGGGGCTCCCGGTGAAAAACTGTTTTTT.